The entry below gives a single T cell receptor (beta chain) sequence along with its context. Sequencing was performed with immunoSEQ multiplex PCR; in TCRdb, only in-frame clones are kept and a portion is missing. The sample lists 200,000 or so clones; about 88% were seen once. These data originate in a study of blood T cell repertoires in COVID-19. Specimen: PBMCs or T cells enriched from blood (not recorded which). The TCR sequence derives from a woman aged 25-40 years who had recovered from COVID-19.

The CDR3 nucleotides read TGCACCACCCGAACGGGAGGGGGCGATGGCTACACCTTC. Its protein is CTTRTGGGDGYTF. The V call is TRBV29-1, the J call TRBJ1-2; 7 bases are a match to TRBD1. Germline CDR1 SQVTM, CDR2 ANQGSEA. The CDR3 has 13 residues.